This T cell receptor beta chain was identified in a study of blood T cells in healthy people across ages. Study findings and constraints: Donor CMV status was unknown, possibly confounding expanded clonotype changes.

Germline V lookup: CDR1 WSHSY, CDR2 SAAADI. This CDR3 has 13 amino acids. Trimming cost V 2 bases and J 5 bases; bases outside gene matches: 3. This clonotype was detected many times. Its antigen is as yet unknown. The second PCR ran about 6 to 11 cycles with a sample-barcoded 5' primer and J-beta primers. In TCRdb, the 5' RACE reads were re-called with MiXCR into one record per CDR3 protein. The sample records 1.5 million to 2 million distinct CDR3 sequences, 28% being singletons. The chain combines TRBV10-2 with TRBJ2-7; 7 nucleotides match TRBD2. The sample taken for sequencing was blood. The clonotype comes from a woman in her 30s in good health. CDR3 protein: CASSEGGSHEQYF. In DNA form, the CDR3 reads TGCGCCAGCAGTGAGGGCGGGAGCCACGAGCAGTACTTC.